This section outlines one TCR beta chain sequence together with its context. It has no known antigen specificity. No much larger clonotype is one base removed from it; base qualities were not supplied. This sample is part of a study of blood T cell repertoires in COVID-19 (dated by TCRdb to the early 2020s). The study in broad terms: Collaborator samples came from the United States, Italy and Spain and covered acute and convalescent phases of COVID-19. The material from the prospective study consisted of cDNA or gDNA derived from T cells, B-cell-depleted T cells, or PBMCs. The dataset comprised deeply sampled blood TCRbeta repertoires from subjects exposed to, actively infected with, or recovered from COVID-19. The repertoires were made available in a free public database intended to serve as a resource for research on the immune response to SARS-CoV-2. The samples were drawn from two sources: the first 160 participants of the ongoing ImmuneRACE study, and fewer than 1,500 subjects contributed by 6 global collaborators. The sample metadata nearly always contained a de-identified subject ID, COVID-19 status, age in years and sex. Where available, HLA class I and class II types were obtained from metadata supplied by the sample provider rather than from assay-based typing.

The immunoSEQ Assay, a bias-controlled multiplex PCR, was used to amplify TCRbeta CDR3 regions from genomic DNA. In the source study's methods: Within the assay, amplification of reference gene primers was used to estimate how many nucleated cells each sample contained. To quantify the absolute abundance of each unique TCRbeta CDR3 rearrangement, sequence reads were collapsed and filtered. Productive Simpson clonality was computed per sample as the square root of Simpson's diversity index over productive rearrangements. This immuneACCESS table, as held by TCRdb, lists in-frame sequences with V and J called but not all clones. Of the missing ones, under half trace to an unresolved V gene in checked studies; the others have no known cause. From that table come the V and J calls and clone size; the DNA was used to work out D and trimming. Recorded for this sample are approximately 300,000 clones; 83% of them occurred a single time. The top ten clonotypes cover about 1.2% of the sample.

The investigation overall reported the following: How much clinical and demographic metadata was included differed by source and by participant, and the metadata was provided uncurated.

Collaborating institutions collected whole blood in K2EDTA tubes following their own protocols. Collaborator samples were shipped for TCRbeta analysis as frozen whole blood, isolated PBMCs, or DNA extracted from either sample type. The CDR1 and CDR2 encoded by the germline V gene are SQVTM and ANQGSEA. V loses 6 bases of germline sequence and J loses 10 bases, and the interval between the two ends is 23 bases. The CDR3 sequence holds 14 residues, the cysteine and phenylalanine included. Only CDR3 DNA is held: 42 bases, read in frame from base 1. The TCR was taken from a woman aged 50 to 60 with acute or convalescent COVID-19. The source material was peripheral blood. The chain couples TRBV29-1 to TRBJ2-3; perhaps TRBD2 is the D gene, with 5 bases matching. The DNA is TGCAGCGTCCTAAGCCTCCGTGTCGGGGATTCGCAGTATTTT. Its coded protein is CSVLSLRVGDSQYF.